A selection of T cell receptor beta chains follows, all from one sample in a study of CD8+ T cells in alopecia areata. Sequenced by immunoSEQ multiplex PCR; TCRdb stores in-frame clones only, minus some. Here the sample spans 150,000 to 200,000 clones, around 60% being singletons. The input for sequencing was CD4+ T cells sorted from blood, taken around week 49, from a patient treated with tofacitinib. Receptor source: a human donor with alopecia areata. Both conserved end residues are part of each CDR3. Each record gives: D gene, V gene, clone size, J gene, CDR3 DNA, CDR3 protein. A D gene is named only where the DNA matches it firmly. Size is omitted from some rows. Given values are once, few, many or a class for expanded clones.

d_gene: TRBD1; v_gene: TRBV10-3; abundance: .; j_gene: TRBJ1-2; CDR3nt: TGTGCCACCGCGACAGGGTTGGACTATGGCTACACCTTC; CDR3aa: CATATGLDYGYTF
d_gene: TRBD1; v_gene: TRBV28; abundance: .; j_gene: TRBJ1-2; CDR3nt: TGTGCCAGCAGCGAGACAGGGGATGGCTACACCTTC; CDR3aa: CASSETGDGYTF
d_gene: .; v_gene: TRBV5-6; abundance: .; j_gene: TRBJ2-7; CDR3nt: TGTGCCAGCAGCTTGAGTCCTGGACGCTACGAGCAGTACTTC; CDR3aa: CASSLSPGRYEQYF
d_gene: .; v_gene: TRBV5-1; abundance: .; j_gene: TRBJ2-1; CDR3nt: TGCGCCAGCAGCCCGGATGCACGACCAAATGAGCAGTTCTTC; CDR3aa: CASSPDARPNEQFF
d_gene: .; v_gene: TRBV29-1; abundance: once; j_gene: TRBJ2-7; CDR3nt: TGCAGCGTTGAGTCGGTCTCTCCCTACGAGCAGTACTTC; CDR3aa: CSVESVSPYEQYF
d_gene: TRBD2; v_gene: TRBV7-2; abundance: .; j_gene: TRBJ2-5; CDR3nt: TGTGCCAGCAGCCTCCCGGGAGGGTGGGAAGAGACCCAGTACTTC; CDR3aa: CASSLPGGWEETQYF
d_gene: .; v_gene: TRBV7-2; abundance: few; j_gene: TRBJ2-5; CDR3nt: TGTGCCAGCAGCTTAGGACAGAAAGAGACCCAGTACTTC; CDR3aa: CASSLGQKETQYF
d_gene: TRBD1; v_gene: TRBV30; abundance: .; j_gene: TRBJ2-7; CDR3nt: TGTGCCTGGAGTGTACAGGGGGCTTACGAGCAGTACTTC; CDR3aa: CAWSVQGAYEQYF
d_gene: TRBD1; v_gene: TRBV7-2; abundance: .; j_gene: TRBJ2-1; CDR3nt: TGTGCCAGCAGCCCCCGGTGGGGGACAGGGAATGTCTACAATGAGCAGTTCTTC; CDR3aa: CASSPRWGTGNVYNEQFF
d_gene: .; v_gene: TRBV30; abundance: .; j_gene: TRBJ2-1; CDR3nt: TGTGCCTGGAGTCCAACGAGGGGCGGGCAGTTCTTC; CDR3aa: CAWSPTRGGQFF
d_gene: TRBD1; v_gene: TRBV30; abundance: .; j_gene: TRBJ1-5; CDR3nt: TGTGCCTGGAGTGAACAGGGGTTTCAGCCCCAGCATTTT; CDR3aa: CAWSEQGFQPQHF
d_gene: .; v_gene: TRBV2; abundance: .; j_gene: TRBJ2-3; CDR3nt: TGTGCCAGCAGTGTACGGACAGTAGGGGCAGATACGCAGTATTTT; CDR3aa: CASSVRTVGADTQYF
d_gene: TRBD1; v_gene: TRBV27; abundance: .; j_gene: TRBJ1-6; CDR3nt: TGTGCCAGCGGCGGGACAGTCTATAATTCACCCCTCCACTTT; CDR3aa: CASGGTVYNSPLHF
d_gene: .; v_gene: TRBV6-1; abundance: .; j_gene: TRBJ1-2; CDR3nt: TGTGCCAGCAGTGAAGAATCCTATGGCTACACCTTC; CDR3aa: CASSEESYGYTF
d_gene: .; v_gene: TRBV30; abundance: .; j_gene: TRBJ2-4; CDR3nt: TGTGCCTGGAGTCCCCGCAGGGGGAGGGACATTCAGTACTTC; CDR3aa: CAWSPRRGRDIQYF
d_gene: .; v_gene: TRBV4-3; abundance: .; j_gene: TRBJ2-7; CDR3nt: TGCGCCAGCAGCCAAGATCTAAGGGACGAGCAGTACTTC; CDR3aa: CASSQDLRDEQYF
d_gene: TRBD1; v_gene: TRBV30; abundance: .; j_gene: TRBJ1-5; CDR3nt: TGTGCCTGGAGCCCCGGACAGGGAAATCAGCCCCAGCATTTT; CDR3aa: CAWSPGQGNQPQHF
d_gene: .; v_gene: TRBV7-2; abundance: .; j_gene: TRBJ1-5; CDR3nt: TGTGCCAGCAGCCTCTCCCCGACCGGGGCGCGGGGTCAGCCCCAGCATTTT; CDR3aa: CASSLSPTGARGQPQHF
d_gene: TRBD2; v_gene: TRBV4-3; abundance: .; j_gene: TRBJ2-5; CDR3nt: TGCGCCAGCAGCCAAGATTACGGGCGGGGGGGCAGAGAGACCCAGTACTTC; CDR3aa: CASSQDYGRGGRETQYF
d_gene: .; v_gene: TRBV7-9; abundance: few; j_gene: TRBJ1-2; CDR3nt: TGTGCCAGCAGCAACTCCTGGGATGGCTACACCTTC; CDR3aa: CASSNSWDGYTF
d_gene: .; v_gene: TRBV23-1; abundance: few; j_gene: TRBJ1-5; CDR3nt: TGCGCCAGCAGTCAATCTCGGACAGCGGGTGAGCCCCAGCATTTT; CDR3aa: CASSQSRTAGEPQHF
d_gene: .; v_gene: TRBV29-1; abundance: .; j_gene: TRBJ1-4; CDR3nt: TGCAGCGTTCCGGCAGGGATTAATGAAAAACTGTTTTTT; CDR3aa: CSVPAGINEKLFF
d_gene: .; v_gene: TRBV29-1; abundance: .; j_gene: TRBJ1-1; CDR3nt: TGCAGCGTAAAAGGGGGAATCACTGAAGCTTTCTTT; CDR3aa: CSVKGGITEAFF
d_gene: .; v_gene: TRBV2; abundance: .; j_gene: TRBJ1-1; CDR3nt: TGTGCCAGCAGCCTACAGGGGAACACTGAAGCTTTCTTT; CDR3aa: CASSLQGNTEAFF
d_gene: .; v_gene: TRBV30; abundance: .; j_gene: TRBJ1-1; CDR3nt: TGTGCCTGGAGTGTAACCGGGAGCACTGAAGCTTTCTTT; CDR3aa: CAWSVTGSTEAFF
d_gene: .; v_gene: TRBV6-5; abundance: .; j_gene: TRBJ1-5; CDR3nt: TGTGCCAGTGGCACGGGTCAGCCCCAGCATTTT; CDR3aa: CASGTGQPQHF
d_gene: .; v_gene: TRBV5-1; abundance: .; j_gene: TRBJ2-7; CDR3nt: TGCGCCAGCAGCTTGGAAGGGACCAGGAGCTCCTACGAGCAGTACTTC; CDR3aa: CASSLEGTRSSYEQYF
d_gene: .; v_gene: TRBV7-8; abundance: few; j_gene: TRBJ1-6; CDR3nt: TGTGCCAGCAGCCCACCGTTCTCACCCCTCCACTTT; CDR3aa: CASSPPFSPLHF
d_gene: .; v_gene: TRBV7-6; abundance: .; j_gene: TRBJ2-1; CDR3nt: TGTGCCAGCAGCTCCCGTATTCGGGGAGACAACTACAATGAGCAGTTCTTC; CDR3aa: CASSSRIRGDNYNEQFF
d_gene: TRBD1; v_gene: TRBV2; abundance: .; j_gene: TRBJ2-5; CDR3nt: TGTGCCAGCAGGAGGGACAGGTCGTGGCGGGAGACCCAGTACTTC; CDR3aa: CASRRDRSWRETQYF
d_gene: TRBD2; v_gene: TRBV30; abundance: .; j_gene: TRBJ2-7; CDR3nt: TGTGCCTGGAGCCGACCGACAGGACTAGCGCACGAGCAGTACTTC; CDR3aa: CAWSRPTGLAHEQYF
d_gene: TRBD1; v_gene: TRBV5-6; abundance: .; j_gene: TRBJ2-5; CDR3nt: TGTGCCAGCAGCCAAGGACAGGGAAACGTGGCCCAGTACTTC; CDR3aa: CASSQGQGNVAQYF
d_gene: TRBD1; v_gene: TRBV7-2; abundance: .; j_gene: TRBJ1-2; CDR3nt: TGTGCCAGCAGCCAACAGGGGGCTTATGGCTACACCTTC; CDR3aa: CASSQQGAYGYTF
d_gene: .; v_gene: TRBV9; abundance: .; j_gene: TRBJ1-4; CDR3nt: TGTGCCAGCAGCGCCGAGGGGAGAACTAATGAAAAACTGTTTTTT; CDR3aa: CASSAEGRTNEKLFF
d_gene: TRBD2; v_gene: TRBV5-1; abundance: few; j_gene: TRBJ2-1; CDR3nt: TGCGCCAGCAGCTTGCACCCTACTAGCGGGGGGGCCTTTGAGCAGTTCTTC; CDR3aa: CASSLHPTSGGAFEQFF
d_gene: .; v_gene: TRBV6-6; abundance: .; j_gene: TRBJ1-1; CDR3nt: TGTGCCAGTGGAAGGGGAATCTACCAAGCTTTCTTT; CDR3aa: CASGRGIYQAFF
d_gene: TRBD1; v_gene: TRBV29-1; abundance: .; j_gene: TRBJ1-1; CDR3nt: TGCAGCGTGGCGGGACAGGCCGTCCAGGTCGCTTTCTTT; CDR3aa: CSVAGQAVQVAFF
d_gene: .; v_gene: TRBV6-1; abundance: .; j_gene: TRBJ2-7; CDR3nt: TGTGCCAGCTCATTCGGCTACGAGCAGTACTTC; CDR3aa: CASSFGYEQYF
d_gene: .; v_gene: TRBV29-1; abundance: few; j_gene: TRBJ2-3; CDR3nt: TGCAGCGCGGAAGCGTCGGATACGCAGTATTTT; CDR3aa: CSAEASDTQYF
d_gene: .; v_gene: TRBV2; abundance: .; j_gene: TRBJ1-2; CDR3nt: TGTGCCAGCACCGACGGACTAAACTATGGCTACACCTTC; CDR3aa: CASTDGLNYGYTF
d_gene: TRBD1; v_gene: TRBV14; abundance: few; j_gene: TRBJ2-7; CDR3nt: TGTGCCAGCAGCCGGACAGGGGGAGGTGAGCAGTACTTC; CDR3aa: CASSRTGGGEQYF
d_gene: TRBD1; v_gene: TRBV11-1; abundance: .; j_gene: TRBJ2-1; CDR3nt: TGTGCCAGCAGCTCACTGGACAGGGTGATCCCCAATGAGCAGTTCTTC; CDR3aa: CASSSLDRVIPNEQFF
d_gene: .; v_gene: TRBV10-3; abundance: .; j_gene: TRBJ2-2; CDR3nt: TGTGCCATCACGAAGACAAACGCGAACACCGGGGAGCTGTTTTTT; CDR3aa: CAITKTNANTGELFF
d_gene: .; v_gene: TRBV29-1; abundance: .; j_gene: TRBJ2-7; CDR3nt: TGCAGCGTTCGTGGCAGGGGCTACGAGCAGTACTTC; CDR3aa: CSVRGRGYEQYF
d_gene: .; v_gene: TRBV10-2; abundance: .; j_gene: TRBJ2-7; CDR3nt: TGCGCCACCAAGGGGAGCTCCTACGAGCAGTACTTC; CDR3aa: CATKGSSYEQYF
d_gene: .; v_gene: TRBV5-4; abundance: .; j_gene: TRBJ1-1; CDR3nt: TGTGCCAGCAGCCAGGACAGTTTCACTGAAGCTTTCTTT; CDR3aa: CASSQDSFTEAFF
d_gene: .; v_gene: TRBV6-1; abundance: .; j_gene: TRBJ2-7; CDR3nt: TGTGCCAGCAGTGAATTCCCTTCGACTGTTCGCGGAGGCGAGCAGTACTTC; CDR3aa: CASSEFPSTVRGGEQYF
d_gene: .; v_gene: TRBV2; abundance: .; j_gene: TRBJ2-7; CDR3nt: TGTGCCAGCACCTCGGCAGGACTTTACGAGCAGTACTTC; CDR3aa: CASTSAGLYEQYF
d_gene: .; v_gene: TRBV29-1; abundance: .; j_gene: TRBJ2-2; CDR3nt: TGCAGCGTTAGTGACGCCGGGGAGCTGTTTTTT; CDR3aa: CSVSDAGELFF
d_gene: .; v_gene: TRBV29-1; abundance: .; j_gene: TRBJ1-2; CDR3nt: TGCAGCGTTTCGGGGCAGGATGGCTACACCTTC; CDR3aa: CSVSGQDGYTF
d_gene: TRBD2; v_gene: TRBV5-1; abundance: few; j_gene: TRBJ2-1; CDR3nt: TGCGCCAGCAGCCCTCTAGCGGGGGGCGGGAATGAGCAGTTCTTC; CDR3aa: CASSPLAGGGNEQFF
d_gene: .; v_gene: TRBV9; abundance: .; j_gene: TRBJ2-3; CDR3nt: TGTGCCAGCAGCGTTGGACTGGCCGCAGATACGCAGTATTTT; CDR3aa: CASSVGLAADTQYF
d_gene: .; v_gene: TRBV15; abundance: .; j_gene: TRBJ2-7; CDR3nt: TGTGCCACCAGCAGAGGGTACGGGGGAGGCTCCTACGAGCAGTACTTC; CDR3aa: CATSRGYGGGSYEQYF